These 19 T cell receptor beta chains came from one sample sequenced in a study of CD8+ T cells in alopecia areata. RNA was extracted and reverse transcribed into cDNA as the sequencing template. TCRdb keeps only in-frame clones here, not all; method: immunoSEQ multiplex PCR. The profile shows fewer than 250,000 clones, under 80% of them singletons. Treatment noted: oral pan-JAK inhibitor, 5-10 mg twice daily. The sample consisted of CD4+ T cells sorted from blood, taken between weeks 49 and 50, from a patient treated with tofacitinib. These receptors all come from a human donor with alopecia areata.

V gene TRBV5-1 combines with J gene TRBJ2-1; D is possibly TRBD1 or TRBD2 (5 bases each). V lost 4 bases, J lost 5 bases, and 16 bases lay in between. Germline V gene lookup returns CDR1 SGHRS and CDR2 YFSETQ. The CDR3 sequence is 15 residues long. CDR3 sequence: CASSNDRIGNNEQFF. The CDR3, as DNA: TGCGCCAGCAGCAACGACAGAATCGGGAACAATGAGCAGTTCTTC.

The chain links TRBV18 to TRBJ2-5; D is undetermined. Trimming pared 3 bases from V and 1 base from J, leaving 6 bases between. Germline V gene data show CDR1 as KGHSH and CDR2 as LQKENI. CDR3 size: 13 residues. CDR3 DNA: TGTGCCAGCTCACCCGACTCCCAAGAGACCCAGTACTTC. The encoded protein is CASSPDSQETQYF.

As concerns this clone: The junction departs from the called germline gene at one end, perhaps through a read error. The chain combines TRBV30 with TRBJ2-5; possible D gene TRBD1, 5 bases. Germline V lookup: CDR1 GTSNPN, CDR2 SVGIG (reference sequence). This CDR3 contains 13 residues. The CDR3 DNA reads as TGTGCCTGTGCAAGACAGTTCCAAGAGGCCCAGTACTTC. It specifies CACARQFQEAQYF.

This clone was seen more than once but under ten times. The identical CDR3 is also encoded by other nucleotide sequences in the sample. The CDR3 bases are TGCAGCGCTAGCTATCAAGAGACCCAGTACTTC. Protein sequence: CSASYQETQYF. The rearrangement uses TRBV29-1 and TRBJ2-5; possible D gene TRBD2, 5 bases. V shed 7 bases and J shed 2 bases, with 8 bases lying between them. CDR1 is SQVTM and CDR2 is ANQGSEA in the germline V gene. CDR3 length: 11 amino acids. The full variable domain, its missing parts supplied by reference TRBV29-1 and TRBJ2-5, is SAVISQKPSRDICQRGTSLTIQCQVDSQVTMMFWYRQQPGQSLTLIATANQGSEATYESGFVIDKFPISRPNLTFSTLTVSNMSPEDSSIYLCSASYQETQYFGPGTRLLVL.

This clone was observed a few times. This rearrangement joins TRBV11-2 to TRBJ2-7; possibly TRBD2 for D (6 bases). CDR1 and CDR2 from the germline V gene are SGHAT and FQNNGV. The CDR3 runs 13 residues. Trimming shortened V by 5 bases and J by 7 bases, and 15 bases separated the two germline ends. The CDR3 DNA follows: TGTGCCAGCAGCCCCGGCAGGAGCGGGGAGCAGTACTTC. Translating it yields CASSPGRSGEQYF.

The CDR3 is CASDFAGSNEQFF. The CDR3 nucleotides are TGTGCCAGCGACTTCGCGGGTTCCAATGAGCAGTTCTTC. The chain uses TRBV5-4 and TRBJ2-1; TRBD2 might be the D (5 bases). CDR1 and CDR2 (germline): SGHNT, YYREEE (reference sequence). V dropped 7 bases and J dropped 6 bases, with 14 bases sitting between them. CDR3 length: 13 amino acids.

The chain carries TRBV29-1 and TRBJ1-1, with D unresolved. V lost 5 bases, J lost 2 bases, and 3 bases lay in between. CDR3 length: 10 residues. Germline lookup yields CDR1 SQVTM and CDR2 ANQGSEA. CDR3 sequence reads: CSVTNTEAFF. The CDR3 bases are TGCAGCGTTACTAACACTGAAGCTTTCTTT. The full variable domain, rest sourced from reference TRBV29-1 and TRBJ1-1, is SAVISQKPSRDICQRGTSLTIQCQVDSQVTMMFWYRQQPGQSLTLIATANQGSEATYESGFVIDKFPISRPNLTFSTLTVSNMSPEDSSIYLCSVTNTEAFFGQGTRLTVV.

The chain uses TRBV19 and TRBJ1-6; D remains unclear. Germline V gives CDR1 LNHDA, CDR2 SQIVND (reference sequence). The V gene lost 6 bases and the J gene lost 8 bases, with 14 bases spanning the gap. The CDR3 totals 14 residues. The CDR3 reads CASRLYTVDSPLHF. The CDR3, as DNA: TGTGCCAGTAGGCTGTATACGGTGGATTCACCCCTCCACTTT.

The CDR3 protein is CASSPMRGNSYEQYF. For the CDR3, the DNA is TGTGCCAGCTCACCAATGAGGGGCAACTCCTACGAGCAGTACTTC. The J gene is TRBJ2-7, the V gene TRBV18; D assignment may be TRBD1 or TRBD2 (5 bases each). This CDR3 is 15 amino acids long. Looked up from germline, CDR1 is KGHSH and CDR2 is LQKENI. The ends were cut back, 2 bases at V and 0 bases at J, with 11 bases in the middle.

In its sample, this clone was seen a few times. This chain joins TRBV7-2 and TRBJ2-3; a possible D gene is TRBD1 (6 bases). V was trimmed by 5 bases and J by 3 bases, leaving 12 bases between them. The CDR3 covers 14 residues. Germline CDR1 and CDR2: SGHTA and FQGNSA. The CDR3 coding sequence is TGTGCCAGCAGCCCCATGGGGGCTACAGATACGCAGTATTTT. It is translated as CASSPMGATDTQYF.

This clone was detected only a few times. The chain links TRBV7-6 to TRBJ2-3; tentative D call: TRBD1 (6 bases). This CDR3 has 18 amino acids. CDR1 is SGHVS and CDR2 is FNYEAQ in the germline V gene. Trimming removed 4 bases from V and 1 base from J, with 21 bases in between. Here the CDR3 DNA reads TGTGCCAGCAGCTCAACAACCGTCCAGGCAGGGGGCACAGATACGCAGTATTTT. Protein sequence: CASSSTTVQAGGTDTQYF.

This clone was seen at least ten times. The chain is built from TRBV7-2 and TRBJ1-5; D is perhaps TRBD1 (5 bases). Germline CDR1 SGHTA, CDR2 FQGNSA. The CDR3 totals 14 residues. The germline V and J ends were trimmed by 2 bases and 2 bases, with 7 bases remaining between them. For the CDR3, the DNA is TGTGCCAGCAGCTTACGAGGGGGCAATCAGCCCCAGCATTTT. Amino acid sequence: CASSLRGGNQPQHF. The full variable domain, completed using reference TRBV7-2 and TRBJ1-5, is GAGVSQSPSNKVTEKGKDVELRCDPISGHTALYWYRQSLGQGLEFLIYFQGNSAPDKSGLPSDRFSAERTGGSVSTLTIQRTQQEDSAVYLCASSLRGGNQPQHFGDGTRLSIL.

The chain recombines TRBV4-1 with TRBJ2-1; weak D call: TRBD2 (5 bases). Trimming pared 2 bases from V and 12 bases from J, leaving 14 bases between. CDR1 is MGHRA, CDR2 YSYEKL, per germline. This CDR3 is built from 13 residues. The CDR3 reads CASSQPGTKVQFF. The CDR3 DNA is TGCGCCAGCAGCCAACCGGGAACTAAGGTGCAGTTCTTC.

This clone occurred once. The J gene is TRBJ1-5, the V gene TRBV30; D is possibly TRBD1 (6 bases). The ends were cut back, 5 bases at V and 6 bases at J, with 14 bases in the middle. The CDR3 is 13 residues long. Germline CDR1 is GTSNPN and CDR2 is SVGIG (reference sequence). CDR3 sequence (DNA): TGTGCCTGGTCTCCGGGGGCGGCTCAGCCCCAGCATTTT. Its protein is CAWSPGAAQPQHF.

The V and J genes are TRBV5-1 and TRBJ1-2, with TRBD1 identical over 7 bases. In germline, CDR1 is SGHRS, CDR2 YFSETQ. The CDR3 contains 14 residues. J lost 3 bases, V lost 4 bases, and 6 bases had no gene match. CDR3 sequence reads: CASSPRGDYYGYTF. The CDR3 DNA sequence: TGCGCCAGCAGCCCCAGGGGGGATTACTATGGCTACACCTTC.

This chain connects TRBV30 to TRBJ1-2, with 9 bases matching TRBD1. This CDR3 spans 14 amino acids. V trimming: 2 bases; J trimming: 8 bases; junction bases outside the gene matches: 9. Per germline, CDR1 GTSNPN and CDR2 SVGIG (reference sequence). This CDR3 reads CAWSLTGGFLGYTF. For the CDR3, the DNA is TGTGCCTGGAGTCTAACAGGGGGCTTCTTAGGCTACACCTTC.

The V gene is TRBV29-1, the J gene TRBJ2-6; perhaps TRBD2 as D (5 bases). Germline CDR1 is SQVTM and CDR2 is ANQGSEA. The V and J ends lost 5 bases and 1 base respectively, with 12 bases between them. This CDR3 comprises 15 residues. The CDR3 region is CSVTPPGSGANVLTF. CDR3 nucleotides: TGCAGCGTTACTCCTCCGGGGTCTGGGGCCAACGTCCTGACTTTC.

A few counts support this clone. The chain uses TRBV29-1 and TRBJ2-3; TRBD1 agrees at 7 bases. CDR3 length: 14 residues. CDR1 is SQVTM and CDR2 is ANQGSEA in the germline V gene. V shed 6 bases and J 6 bases; nucleotides not matched to a gene: 12. The DNA of the CDR3 is TGCAGCGTCAAACAGGGGACCCAGCCTGATACGCAGTATTTT. Translating gives CSVKQGTQPDTQYF.

This clone appeared once. J is TRBJ2-5 and V is TRBV30; a possible D gene is TRBD2 (6 bases). V shed 7 bases and J shed 2 bases, with 17 bases lying between them. Germline V gene sequence: CDR1 GTSNPN, CDR2 SVGIG (reference sequence). This CDR3 region has 14 residues. The CDR3 loop reads CASGNAGGQETQYF. The CDR3, as DNA: TGTGCCTCCGGAAATGCAGGAGGGCAAGAGACCCAGTACTTC.